This TCR beta chain came from a study of technical replicates of blood from four donors. Repertoires were generated with immunoSEQ multiplex PCR, while TCRdb's copy carries only in-frame clones and drops some. Here the sample spans around 80,000 clones, 89% being singletons. The CDR3 is 15 residues long. V lost 6 bases to trimming and J lost 1 base, with 13 bases between them. Germline-derived CDR1 and CDR2 are SNHLY and FYNNEI. This TCR derives from a human donor in good health. The chain employs TRBV2 and TRBJ1-5, with a weak D call TRBD1 (6 bases). Sequenced input: T cells isolated from PBMCs. The chain's CDR3 is CASRRDTASNQPQHF. As DNA, the CDR3 is TGTGCCAGCAGGAGGGACACCGCGAGCAATCAGCCCCAGCATTTT.